These T cell receptor beta chains were read from a single sample in a study of blood T cells in healthy people across ages. TCRdb processed the 5' RACE reads anew with MiXCR; each CDR3 protein has one entry. The repertoire holds 750,000 to 950,000 distinct CDR3 sequences, with around 25% as singletons. These data were likewise used in another study, on T cells of mothers and their children.

The sample taken for sequencing was blood. Receptor source: a boy between 5 and 17 years old in good health. Both conserved end residues are part of each CDR3. The D gene is left open where the match is weak. The size field is filled for only some rows; it gives once, few, many or a size class.

clone size	D gene	J gene	V gene	CDR3 protein	CDR3 DNA
NA	TRBD2	TRBJ2-5	TRBV2	CASYGGFIAGLAGGPGETQYF	TGTGCCAGCTACGGAGGGTTCATCGCGGGACTAGCGGGGGGGCCCGGGGAGACCCAGTACTTC
NA	TRBD2	TRBJ2-4	TRBV6-2/TRBV6-3	CASRQTGTSGNIQYF	TGTGCCAGCAGACAGACCGGGACTAGCGGTAACATTCAGTACTTC
NA	NA	TRBJ2-7	TRBV29-1	CSADSYEQYF	TGCAGCGCCGACTCCTACGAGCAGTACTTC
NA	NA	TRBJ2-5	TRBV12-3/TRBV12-4	CTSSLGVAETQYF	TGTACCAGCAGTTTAGGAGTAGCAGAGACCCAGTACTTC
few	TRBD1	TRBJ2-4	TRBV12-3/TRBV12-4	CASSSGTGSKNIQYF	TGTGCCAGCAGTTCTGGGACAGGCTCCAAAAACATTCAGTACTTC
NA	NA	TRBJ1-3	TRBV3-1	CASSQGDFGNTIYF	TGTGCCAGCAGCCAGGGGGATTTTGGGAACACCATATATTTT
NA	TRBD1	TRBJ1-1	TRBV5-1	CASIAGTGMKNTEAFF	TGCGCCAGCATCGCCGGGACAGGGATGAAGAACACTGAAGCTTTCTTT
NA	NA	TRBJ2-4	TRBV28	CASSFRTEPRYIQYF	TGTGCCAGCAGTTTCCGGACAGAGCCTAGGTACATTCAGTACTTC
few	NA	TRBJ2-1	TRBV3-1	CASSQIVNEQFF	TGTGCCAGCAGCCAAATAGTCAATGAGCAGTTCTTC
NA	TRBD1	TRBJ1-2	TRBV25-1	CASGTDYGYTF	TGTGCCAGTGGGACAGACTATGGCTACACCTTC
few	TRBD2	TRBJ2-1	TRBV10-2	CASSESGGVPNEQFF	TGCGCCAGCAGTGAGTCGGGAGGGGTCCCCAATGAGCAGTTCTTC
few	TRBD1	TRBJ1-5	TRBV5-5	CASSPGSGGFNQPQHF	TGTGCCAGCAGCCCTGGGTCAGGGGGATTCAATCAGCCCCAGCATTTT
NA	TRBD1	TRBJ2-7	TRBV20-1	CSALGGDRGTYEQYF	TGCAGTGCCTTAGGCGGGGACAGGGGGACCTACGAGCAGTACTTC
NA	TRBD1	TRBJ2-6	TRBV20-1	CSAETGEAGANVLTF	TGCAGTGCAGAGACAGGGGAGGCTGGGGCCAACGTCCTGACTTTC
few	NA	TRBJ1-5	TRBV19	CACSRWGYLNQPQHF	TGTGCCTGCTCCCGTTGGGGGTACCTCAATCAGCCCCAGCATTTT
NA	TRBD2	TRBJ2-1	TRBV6-5	CASNRRPSGPNEQFF	TGTGCCAGCAACCGTCGGCCTAGCGGGCCCAATGAGCAGTTCTTC
NA	NA	TRBJ2-1	TRBV28	CASRGLFPYNEQFF	TGCGCCAGCAGAGGACTTTTCCCCTACAATGAGCAGTTCTTC
few	TRBD1	TRBJ1-2	TRBV12-3/TRBV12-4	CASSSRQGSYGYTF	TGTGCCAGCAGTTCAAGACAGGGATCCTATGGCTACACCTTC
many	NA	TRBJ2-5	TRBV12-3/TRBV12-4	CASSLGDFETQYF	TGTGCCAGCAGTTTAGGCGATTTCGAGACCCAGTACTTC
NA	TRBD1	TRBJ1-6	TRBV5-1	CASSPRQGLESPLHF	TGCGCCAGCAGCCCGAGACAGGGACTCGAATCACCCCTCCACTTT
NA	TRBD2	TRBJ2-5	TRBV7-9	CASSSRLAGGETQYF	TGTGCCAGCAGCTCCCGACTAGCGGGGGGAGAGACCCAGTACTTC
NA	NA	TRBJ1-1	TRBV3-1	CASSQDGGRYTEAFF	TGTGCCAGCAGCCAAGATGGAGGAAGGTACACTGAAGCTTTCTTT
few	TRBD2	TRBJ2-7	TRBV9	CASSETGGLGYEQYF	TGTGCCAGCAGCGAGACGGGGGGGCTCGGGTACGAGCAGTACTTC
NA	NA	TRBJ2-1	TRBV27	CASSLVSGTPSNNEQFF	TGTGCCAGCAGTCTCGTCTCTGGGACCCCTTCCAACAATGAGCAGTTCTTC
few	NA	TRBJ2-3	TRBV18	CASSPPKRSSTDTQYF	TGTGCCAGCTCACCACCGAAGCGGTCTAGCACAGATACGCAGTATTTT
NA	NA	TRBJ2-5	TRBV12-3/TRBV12-4	CASRYGTTKWQLF	TGTGCCAGCAGATACGGGACAACTAAGTGGCAGCTCTTC
few	TRBD2	TRBJ2-3	TRBV20-1	CSARDDQRGPDTDTQYF	TGCAGTGCTAGAGATGATCAGCGGGGGCCAGACACAGATACGCAGTATTTT
NA	NA	TRBJ1-2	TRBV27	CASSSTGFYGYTF	TGTGCCAGCAGTTCCACAGGCTTTTATGGCTACACCTTC
NA	NA	TRBJ2-1	TRBV2	CASSEVRVILAADEQFF	TGTGCCAGCAGTGAAGTACGGGTTATCCTGGCGGCCGATGAGCAGTTCTTC
NA	NA	TRBJ1-1	TRBV20-1	CSAGGLSEAFF	TGCAGTGCGGGTGGACTATCAGAAGCTTTCTTT
few	NA	TRBJ2-6	TRBV28	CASSPHWGSGANVLTF	TGTGCCAGCAGTCCCCATTGGGGATCTGGGGCCAACGTCCTGACTTTC
few	TRBD2	TRBJ2-1	TRBV28	CASRLLAGGPNEQFF	TGTGCCAGCAGACTACTAGCGGGGGGGCCGAATGAGCAGTTCTTC
few	NA	TRBJ2-5	TRBV29-1	CSVEGGGAGNQYF	TGCAGCGTTGAAGGAGGTGGGGCCGGAAACCAGTACTTC
many	NA	TRBJ2-5	TRBV12-3/TRBV12-4	CASSLGGNQETQYF	TGTGCCAGCAGTTTAGGTGGTAATCAAGAGACCCAGTACTTC